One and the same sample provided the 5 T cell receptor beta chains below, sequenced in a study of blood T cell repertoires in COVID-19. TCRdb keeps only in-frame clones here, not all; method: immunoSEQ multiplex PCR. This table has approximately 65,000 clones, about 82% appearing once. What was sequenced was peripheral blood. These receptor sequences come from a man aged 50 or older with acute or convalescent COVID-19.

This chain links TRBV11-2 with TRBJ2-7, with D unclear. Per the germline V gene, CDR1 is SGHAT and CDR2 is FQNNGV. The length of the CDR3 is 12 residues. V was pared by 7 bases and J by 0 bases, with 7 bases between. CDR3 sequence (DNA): TGTGCCAGCAAAAAGAGCTCCTACGAGCAGTACTTC. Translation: CASKKSSYEQYF.

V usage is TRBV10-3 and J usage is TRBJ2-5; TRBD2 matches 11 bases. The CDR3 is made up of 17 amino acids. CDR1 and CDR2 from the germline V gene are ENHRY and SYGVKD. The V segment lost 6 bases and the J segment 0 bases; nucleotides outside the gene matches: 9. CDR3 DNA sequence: TGTGCCATCAGGGAAGCAGCTAGCGGGGGGCACCAAGAGACCCAGTACTTC. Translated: CAIREAASGGHQETQYF.

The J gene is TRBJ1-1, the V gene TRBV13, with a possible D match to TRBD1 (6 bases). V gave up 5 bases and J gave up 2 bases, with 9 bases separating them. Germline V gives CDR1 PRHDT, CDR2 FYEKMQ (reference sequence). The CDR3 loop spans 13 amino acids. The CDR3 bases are TGTGCCAGCAGCCGACAGGTAAACACTGAAGCTTTCTTT. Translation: CASSRQVNTEAFF.

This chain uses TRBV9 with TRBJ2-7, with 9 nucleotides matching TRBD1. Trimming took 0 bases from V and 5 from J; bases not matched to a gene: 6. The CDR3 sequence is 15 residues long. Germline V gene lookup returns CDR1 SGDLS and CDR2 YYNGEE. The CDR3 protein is CASSVGPGTGNEQYF. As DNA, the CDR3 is TGTGCCAGCAGCGTAGGTCCCGGGACAGGGAACGAGCAGTACTTC.

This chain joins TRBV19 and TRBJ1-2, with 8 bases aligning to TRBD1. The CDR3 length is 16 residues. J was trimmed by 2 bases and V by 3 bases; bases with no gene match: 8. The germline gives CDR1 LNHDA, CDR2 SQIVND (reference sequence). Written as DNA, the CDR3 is TGTGCCAGTAGTATGGCCGGACAGGGATACAACTATGGCTACACCTTC. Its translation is CASSMAGQGYNYGYTF. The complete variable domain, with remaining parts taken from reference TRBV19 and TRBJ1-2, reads DGGITQSPKYLFRKEGQNVTLSCEQNLNHDAMYWYRQDPGQGLRLIYYSQIVNDFQKGDIAEGYSVSREKKESFPLTVTSAQKNPTAFYLCASSMAGQGYNYGYTFGSGTRLTVV.